The entry below gives a single T cell receptor (beta chain) sequence along with its context. The antigen remains unidentified. This sample is part of a study of shared clonotypes between healthy human individuals. General study results and limits: The study generally estimated greater richness for naive than memory subsets. Rarefaction showed that sequencing of sorted subsets was incomplete (despite large depth).

Method: immunoSEQ multiplex PCR; TCRdb's copy keeps in-frame clones and lacks some. The data contain hundreds of thousands of clones, about two thirds of them singletons. The clonotype comes from a woman in her 30s in good health. The sequencing sample was made of memory CD4+ T cells sorted from blood. As to subset: CD45RA-negative fraction.

DNA of the CDR3: TGTGCCAGTAGTATAGATCGAGACGCGATCGGGCAGTACTTC. Translation: CASSIDRDAIGQYF. The gene calls are TRBV19 and TRBJ2-7; D uncertain. CDR3 length: 14 residues. The V gene lost 0 bases and the J gene lost 9 bases, with 15 bases spanning the gap. Germline values: CDR1 LNHDA, CDR2 SQIVND (reference sequence).